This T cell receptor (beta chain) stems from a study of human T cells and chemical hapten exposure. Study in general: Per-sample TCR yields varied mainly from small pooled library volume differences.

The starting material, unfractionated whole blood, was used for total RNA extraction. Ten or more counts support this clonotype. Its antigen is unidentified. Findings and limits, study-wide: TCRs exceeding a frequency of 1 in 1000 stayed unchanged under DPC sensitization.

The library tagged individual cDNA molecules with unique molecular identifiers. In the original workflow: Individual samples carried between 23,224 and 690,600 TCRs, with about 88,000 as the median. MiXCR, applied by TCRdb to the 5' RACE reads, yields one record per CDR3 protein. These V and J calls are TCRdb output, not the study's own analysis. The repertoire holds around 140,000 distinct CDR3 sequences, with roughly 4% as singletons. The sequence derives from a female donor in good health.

The CDR3 nucleotides are TGTGCCAGCAGGTCCCTGGGGGAGGGAATTCAGCCCCAGCATTTT. It is translated as CASRSLGEGIQPQHF. The rearrangement links TRBV25-1 to TRBJ1-5; D might be TRBD1 (5 bases). The CDR3 consists of 15 residues. Looked up from germline, CDR1 is MGHDK and CDR2 is SYGVNS. V was pared by 6 bases and J by 6 bases, with 18 bases between.